This T cell receptor (beta chain) was profiled in a study of cytomegalovirus exposure and HLA in healthy donors. Study-wide context: It was reported in a later analysis that the 95 to 150 validation repertoires used the same platform as the roughly 700 first-cohort repertoires. General study points: In vitro work confirmed that a few CMV-associated chains recognize CMV antigens. According to the study, 150 to 200 TCR beta chains were cytomegalovirus-associated.

Germline CDR1 reads LNHDA; CDR2 reads SQIVND (reference sequence). The CDR3 is 16 amino acids. The trim removed 8 bases at V and 4 bases at J, leaving 11 bases unmatched. About this clone: Antigen: not known.

The data were produced by immunoSEQ multiplex PCR, yet TCRdb's version contains in-frame clones alone and is incomplete. Of 95,000 to 150,000 clones in the sample, nearly 90% were seen once. The sequenced sample consisted of PBMCs. The origin of this receptor is a young woman in good health and CMV-seronegative. The chain has TRBV19 and TRBJ1-5; TRBD1 matches 10 bases. Written as DNA, the CDR3 is TGTGCCAGTGGAGACTTAACGGGACAGGGGAATCAGCCCCAGCATTTT. It translates to CASGDLTGQGNQPQHF. Filled out from reference TRBV19 and TRBJ1-5, the complete variable domain reads DGGITQSPKYLFRKEGQNVTLSCEQNLNHDAMYWYRQDPGQGLRLIYYSQIVNDFQKGDIAEGYSVSREKKESFPLTVTSAQKNPTAFYLCASGDLTGQGNQPQHFGDGTRLSIL.